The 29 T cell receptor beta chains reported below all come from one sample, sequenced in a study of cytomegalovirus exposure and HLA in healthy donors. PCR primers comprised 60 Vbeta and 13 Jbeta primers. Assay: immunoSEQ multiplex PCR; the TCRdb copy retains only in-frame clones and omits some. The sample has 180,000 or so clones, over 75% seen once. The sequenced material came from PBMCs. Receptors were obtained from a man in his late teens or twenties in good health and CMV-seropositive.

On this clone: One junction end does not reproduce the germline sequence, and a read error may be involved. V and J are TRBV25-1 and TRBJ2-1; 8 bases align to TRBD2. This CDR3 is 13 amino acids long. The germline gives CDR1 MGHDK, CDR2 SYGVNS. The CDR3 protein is CASSEWGRGGLVF. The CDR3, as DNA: TGTGCCAGCAGTGAATGGGGACGGGGGGGCTTAGTCTTC. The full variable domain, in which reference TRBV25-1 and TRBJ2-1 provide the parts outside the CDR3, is EADIYQTPRYLVIGTGKKITLECSQTMGHDKMYWYQQDPGMELHLIHYSYGVNSTEKGDLSSESTVSRIRTEHFPLTLESARPSHTSQYLCASSEWGRGGLVFGPGTRLTVL.

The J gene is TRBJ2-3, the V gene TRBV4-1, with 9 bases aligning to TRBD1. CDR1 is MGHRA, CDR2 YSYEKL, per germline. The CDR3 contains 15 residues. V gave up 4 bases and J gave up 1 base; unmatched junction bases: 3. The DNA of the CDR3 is TGCGCCAGCAGCCCCCGGGACAGGGGCACAGATACGCAGTATTTT. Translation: CASSPRDRGTDTQYF.

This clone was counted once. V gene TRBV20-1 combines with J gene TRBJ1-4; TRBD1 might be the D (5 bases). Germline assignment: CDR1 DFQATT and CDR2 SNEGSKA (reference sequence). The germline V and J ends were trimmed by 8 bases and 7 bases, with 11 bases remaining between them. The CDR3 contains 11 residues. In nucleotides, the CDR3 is TGCAGTCCTCCGCAGGGTGAAAAACTGTTTTTT. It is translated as CSPPQGEKLFF.

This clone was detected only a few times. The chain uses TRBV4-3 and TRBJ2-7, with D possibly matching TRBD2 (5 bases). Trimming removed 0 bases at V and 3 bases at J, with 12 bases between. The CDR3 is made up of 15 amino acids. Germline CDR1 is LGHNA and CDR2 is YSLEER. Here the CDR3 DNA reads TGCGCCAGCAGCCAAGATTGGACGGGAATCTACGAGCAGTACTTC. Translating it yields CASSQDWTGIYEQYF.

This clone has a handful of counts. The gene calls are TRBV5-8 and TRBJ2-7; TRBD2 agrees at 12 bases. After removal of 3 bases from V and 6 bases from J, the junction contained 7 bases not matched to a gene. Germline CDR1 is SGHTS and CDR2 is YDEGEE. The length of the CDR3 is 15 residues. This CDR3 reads CASSSGLAGPFEQYF. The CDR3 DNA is TGTGCCAGCAGCTCCGGACTAGCGGGGCCTTTCGAGCAGTACTTC.

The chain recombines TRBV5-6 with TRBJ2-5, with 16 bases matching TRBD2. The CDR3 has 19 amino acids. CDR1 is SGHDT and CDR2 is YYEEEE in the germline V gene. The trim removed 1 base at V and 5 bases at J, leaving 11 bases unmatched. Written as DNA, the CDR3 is TGTGCCAGCAGCTTGCCGGGACTAGCGGGGGGGCCCAAGAGGGAGACCCAGTACTTC. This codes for CASSLPGLAGGPKRETQYF.

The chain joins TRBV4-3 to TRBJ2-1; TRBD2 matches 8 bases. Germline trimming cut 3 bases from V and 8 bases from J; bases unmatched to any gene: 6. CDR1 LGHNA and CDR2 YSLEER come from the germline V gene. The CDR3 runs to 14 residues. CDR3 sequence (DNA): TGCGCCAGCAGCCATCGGGAGGGTCGGGATGAGCAGTTCTTC. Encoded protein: CASSHREGRDEQFF.

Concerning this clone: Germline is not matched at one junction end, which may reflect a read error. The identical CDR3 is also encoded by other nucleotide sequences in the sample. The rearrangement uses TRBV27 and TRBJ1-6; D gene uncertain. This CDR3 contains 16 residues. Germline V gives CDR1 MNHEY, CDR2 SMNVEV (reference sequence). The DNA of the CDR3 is TGTGCCAGCAGTTTGACCCAGGCCGCATCTAATTCCCCCCTCCACTTT. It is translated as CASSLTQAASNSPLHF.

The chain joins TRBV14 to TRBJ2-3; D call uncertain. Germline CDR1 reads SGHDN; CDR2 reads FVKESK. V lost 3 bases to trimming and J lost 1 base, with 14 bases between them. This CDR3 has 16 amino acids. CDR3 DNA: TGTGCCAGCAGCCACCGCGCCGGTGCCCGCACAGATACGCAGTATTTT. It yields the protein CASSHRAGARTDTQYF.

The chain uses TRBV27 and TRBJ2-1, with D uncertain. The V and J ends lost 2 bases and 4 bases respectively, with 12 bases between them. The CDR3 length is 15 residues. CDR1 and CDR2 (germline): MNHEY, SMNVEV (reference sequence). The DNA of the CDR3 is TGTGCCAGCAGTTTAAGCGTACGCGGTTACAATGAGCAGTTCTTC. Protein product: CASSLSVRGYNEQFF.

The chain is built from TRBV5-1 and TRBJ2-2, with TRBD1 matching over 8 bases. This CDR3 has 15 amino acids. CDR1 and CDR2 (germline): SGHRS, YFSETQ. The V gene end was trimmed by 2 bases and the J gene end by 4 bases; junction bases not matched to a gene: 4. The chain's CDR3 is CASSFRTGITGELFF. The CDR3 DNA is TGCGCCAGCAGCTTTCGGACAGGGATCACCGGGGAGCTGTTTTTT.

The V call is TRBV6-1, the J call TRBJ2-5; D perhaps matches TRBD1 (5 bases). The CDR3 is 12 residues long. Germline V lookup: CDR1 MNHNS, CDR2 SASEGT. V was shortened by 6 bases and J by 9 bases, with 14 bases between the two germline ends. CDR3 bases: TGTGCCAGCAGCCCTGGGGCCGTGCCCCAGTACTTC. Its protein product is CASSPGAVPQYF.

CDR3 region: CATSRDRGVYEQYF. The CDR3 DNA is TGTGCCACCAGCAGAGATCGGGGGGTCTACGAGCAGTACTTC. V usage is TRBV15 and J usage is TRBJ2-7, with 7 positions matching TRBD2. The CDR3 extends over 14 amino acids. Germline V gene sequence: CDR1 LNHNV, CDR2 YYDKDF (reference sequence). The ends lost 0 bases at V and 3 bases at J; junction bases unmatched: 2.

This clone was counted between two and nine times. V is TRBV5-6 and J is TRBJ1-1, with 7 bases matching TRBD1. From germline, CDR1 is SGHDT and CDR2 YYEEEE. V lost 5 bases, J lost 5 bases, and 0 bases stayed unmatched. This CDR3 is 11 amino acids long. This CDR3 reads CASRGQTEAFF. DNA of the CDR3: TGTGCCAGCAGGGGACAGACTGAAGCTTTCTTT.

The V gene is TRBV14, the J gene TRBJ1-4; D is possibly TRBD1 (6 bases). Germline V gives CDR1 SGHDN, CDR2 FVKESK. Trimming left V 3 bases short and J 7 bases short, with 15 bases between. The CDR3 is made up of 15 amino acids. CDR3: CASSQITGLGEKLFF. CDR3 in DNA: TGTGCCAGCAGCCAGATAACAGGGTTGGGTGAAAAACTGTTTTTT.

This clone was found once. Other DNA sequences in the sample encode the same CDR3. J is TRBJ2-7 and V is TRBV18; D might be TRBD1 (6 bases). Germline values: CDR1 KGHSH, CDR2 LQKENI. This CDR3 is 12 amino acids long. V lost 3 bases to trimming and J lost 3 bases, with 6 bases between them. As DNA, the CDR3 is TGTGCCAGCTCACCGGACAGCTACGAGCAGTACTTC. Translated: CASSPDSYEQYF.

The CDR3: CASSLLGRTNTEAFF. The CDR3 bases are TGCGCCAGCAGCTTGTTGGGCAGAACGAACACTGAAGCTTTCTTT. The chain couples TRBV5-1 to TRBJ1-1; D not resolved. From germline, CDR1 is SGHRS and CDR2 YFSETQ. The CDR3 contains 15 residues. Trimming cost V 1 base and J 1 base, with 11 bases left between them.

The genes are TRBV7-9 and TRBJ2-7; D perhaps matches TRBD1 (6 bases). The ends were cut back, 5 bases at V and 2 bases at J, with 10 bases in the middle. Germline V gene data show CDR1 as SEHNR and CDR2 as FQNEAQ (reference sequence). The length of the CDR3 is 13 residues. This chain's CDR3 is CASSPGQPYEQYF. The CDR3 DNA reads TGTGCCAGCAGCCCGGGACAACCCTACGAGCAGTACTTC.

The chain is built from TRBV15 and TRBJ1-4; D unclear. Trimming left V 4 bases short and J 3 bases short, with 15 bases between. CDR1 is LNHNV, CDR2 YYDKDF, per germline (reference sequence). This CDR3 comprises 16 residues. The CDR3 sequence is CATSIPLKEANEKLFF. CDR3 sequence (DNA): TGTGCCACCAGCATTCCCCTTAAGGAGGCTAATGAAAAACTGTTTTTT.

The CDR3 is CASSFQRGNYNEQFF. The CDR3 nucleotides are TGTGCCAGCAGTTTCCAACGGGGGAACTACAATGAGCAGTTCTTC. The V call is TRBV6-6, the J call TRBJ2-1; possible D gene TRBD2, 6 bases. The CDR3 covers 15 residues. The germline V and J ends were trimmed by 4 bases and 3 bases, with 13 bases remaining between them. CDR1 and CDR2 from the germline V gene are MNHNY and SVGAGI (reference sequence).

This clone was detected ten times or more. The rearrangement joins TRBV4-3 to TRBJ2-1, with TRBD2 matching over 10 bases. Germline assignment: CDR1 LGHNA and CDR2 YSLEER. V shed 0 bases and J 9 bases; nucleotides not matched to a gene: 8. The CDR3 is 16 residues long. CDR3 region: CASSQDPSGGASEQFF. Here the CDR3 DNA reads TGCGCCAGCAGCCAAGATCCCAGCGGGGGGGCCTCTGAGCAGTTCTTC.

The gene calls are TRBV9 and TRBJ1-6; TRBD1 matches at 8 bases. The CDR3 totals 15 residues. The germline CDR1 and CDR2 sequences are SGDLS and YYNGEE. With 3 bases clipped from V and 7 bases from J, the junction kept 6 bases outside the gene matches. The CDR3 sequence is CASSAGQGPNSPLHF. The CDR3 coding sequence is TGTGCCAGCAGCGCCGGACAGGGCCCCAATTCACCCCTCCACTTT.

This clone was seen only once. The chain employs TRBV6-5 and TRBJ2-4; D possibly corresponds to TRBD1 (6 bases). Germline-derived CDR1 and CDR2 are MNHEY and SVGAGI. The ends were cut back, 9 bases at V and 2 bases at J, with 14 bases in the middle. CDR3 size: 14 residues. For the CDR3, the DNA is TGTGCCAGTTCACAGGGCCTTCCCAAAAACATTCAGTACTTC. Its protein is CASSQGLPKNIQYF.

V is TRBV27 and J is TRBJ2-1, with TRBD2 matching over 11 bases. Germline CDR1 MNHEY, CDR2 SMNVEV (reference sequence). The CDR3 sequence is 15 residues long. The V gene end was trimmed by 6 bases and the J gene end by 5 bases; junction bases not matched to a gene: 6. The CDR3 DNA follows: TGTGCCAGCAGCCTTAGCGGGGGGGCCCACAATGAGCAGTTCTTC. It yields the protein CASSLSGGAHNEQFF.

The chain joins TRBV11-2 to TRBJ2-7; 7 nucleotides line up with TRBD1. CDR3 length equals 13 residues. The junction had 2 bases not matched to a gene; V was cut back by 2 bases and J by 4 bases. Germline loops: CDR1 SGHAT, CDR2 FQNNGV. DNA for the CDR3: TGTGCCAGCAGCTTACACAGGGGTTACGAGCAGTACTTC. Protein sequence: CASSLHRGYEQYF.

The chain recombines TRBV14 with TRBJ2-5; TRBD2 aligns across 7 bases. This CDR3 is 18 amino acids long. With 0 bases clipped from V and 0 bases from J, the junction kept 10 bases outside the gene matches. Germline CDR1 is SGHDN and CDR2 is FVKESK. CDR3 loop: CASSQDSSGGGYQETQYF. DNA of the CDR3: TGTGCCAGCAGCCAAGATAGCAGTGGGGGGGGGTACCAAGAGACCCAGTACTTC.

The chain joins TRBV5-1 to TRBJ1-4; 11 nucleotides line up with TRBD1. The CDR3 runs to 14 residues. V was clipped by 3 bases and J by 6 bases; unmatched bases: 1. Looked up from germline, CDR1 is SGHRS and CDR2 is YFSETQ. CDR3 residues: CASSWGQGDEKLFF. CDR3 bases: TGCGCCAGCAGCTGGGGACAGGGGGATGAAAAACTGTTTTTT. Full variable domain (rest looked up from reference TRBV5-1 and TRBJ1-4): KAGVTQTPRYLIKTRGQQVTLSCSPISGHRSVSWYQQTPGQGLQFLFEYFSETQRNKGNFPGRFSGRQFSNSRSEMNVSTLELGDSALYLCASSWGQGDEKLFFGSGTQLSVL.

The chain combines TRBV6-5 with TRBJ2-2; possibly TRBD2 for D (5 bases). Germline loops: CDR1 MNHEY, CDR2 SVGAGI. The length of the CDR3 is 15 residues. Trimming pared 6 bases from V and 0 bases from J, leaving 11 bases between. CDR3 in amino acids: CASSSGVTNTGELFF. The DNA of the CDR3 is TGTGCCAGCAGCTCCGGGGTCACGAACACCGGGGAGCTGTTTTTT.

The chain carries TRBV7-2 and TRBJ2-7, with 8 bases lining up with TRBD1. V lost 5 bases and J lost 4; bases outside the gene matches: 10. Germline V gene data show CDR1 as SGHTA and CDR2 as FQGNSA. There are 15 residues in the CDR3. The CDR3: CASSEAGQGLYEQYF. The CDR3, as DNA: TGTGCCAGCAGCGAAGCAGGACAGGGTCTATACGAGCAGTACTTC. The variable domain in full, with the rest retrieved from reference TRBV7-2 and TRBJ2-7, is GAGVSQSPSNKVTEKGKDVELRCDPISGHTALYWYRQSLGQGLEFLIYFQGNSAPDKSGLPSDRFSAERTGGSVSTLTIQRTQQEDSAVYLCASSEAGQGLYEQYFGPGTRLTVT.